A selection of T cell receptor beta chains follows, all from one sample in a study of shared clonotypes between healthy human individuals. Sequenced by immunoSEQ multiplex PCR; TCRdb stores in-frame clones only, minus some. The sample carries roughly 700,000 clones, about 90% recorded once. The sample comprised memory CD8+ T cells from PBMCs. Source of these receptors: a young man in good health. Some clones in this sample may be carry-over from other donors' samples. The CDR3 runs from the conserved cysteine through the conserved F or W. D genes are given only for firm matches. Clone size, where shown, is once, few, many, or a class for clones that have expanded.

D	J	size	V	DNA	CDR3
NA	TRBJ1-2	NA	TRBV11-2	TGTGCCAGCAGGGACTCGGAGCGGGGGGCGCGAGGCTACACCTTC	CASRDSERGARGYTF
NA	TRBJ2-1	NA	TRBV28	TGTGCCAGCAGTTCAGGACCAGGCCTGTTCTTC	CASSSGPGLFF
NA	TRBJ1-5	NA	TRBV6-1	TGTGCCAGCAGACACACCGGGGATAGCAATCAGCCCCAGCATTTT	CASRHTGDSNQPQHF
NA	TRBJ2-6	NA	TRBV19	TGTGCCAGTAGACCCAGTACCAACGTCCTGACTTTC	CASRPSTNVLTF
TRBD2	TRBJ2-1	NA	TRBV7-9	TGTGCCAGCAGCCCCGGGACTAGCTTCATCTTC	CASSPGTSFIF
NA	TRBJ2-1	NA	TRBV6-5	TGTGCCAGCAGTTACTCCGGTCCCCAGTTCTTC	CASSYSGPQFF
NA	TRBJ2-3	NA	TRBV6-6	TGTGCCAGCAGCCTCACTAGCACAGATACGCAGTATTTT	CASSLTSTDTQYF
NA	TRBJ2-3	once	TRBV15	TGTGCCACCGGGGCAGGGGCCAGCACAGATACGCAGTATTTT	CATGAGASTDTQYF
TRBD2	TRBJ2-1	NA	TRBV9	TGTGCCAGCACTTCGACTAGCGGGTCGGGGGGATACAATGAGCAGTTCTTC	CASTSTSGSGGYNEQFF
TRBD2	TRBJ2-7	NA	TRBV28	TGTGCCAGCAGTTTATCCGGGACTAGCGGATACGAGCAGTACTTC	CASSLSGTSGYEQYF
NA	TRBJ2-1	NA	TRBV27	TGTGCCAGTCGGACTGGTTACAATGAGCAGTTCTTC	CASRTGYNEQFF
NA	TRBJ2-5	NA	TRBV10-2	TGCGCCAGCAGTGATGTCCGGGACTACCAAGAGACCCAGTACTTC	CASSDVRDYQETQYF
NA	TRBJ2-1	once	TRBV29-1	TGCAGCGTTGTTGAGTACTCCTACAATGAGCAGTTCTTC	CSVVEYSYNEQFF
NA	TRBJ1-1	NA	TRBV2	TGTGCCAGCAGGAGAGGTAAGGAGAATCCCAACACTGAAGCTTTCTTT	CASRRGKENPNTEAFF
NA	TRBJ2-2	NA	TRBV6-1	TGTGCCAGCAGTGATAAAGCGGCTACGAACACCGGGGAGCTGTTTTTT	CASSDKAATNTGELFF
NA	TRBJ2-7	NA	TRBV28	TGTGCCAGCAGCTGGGGCGGGACAGCCATTTACGAGCAGTACTTC	CASSWGGTAIYEQYF
NA	TRBJ2-1	NA	TRBV7-9	TGTGCCAGCAGCTTAGCGGCAGATGGGGGGTTCTTC	CASSLAADGGFF
TRBD2	TRBJ2-1	NA	TRBV6-1	TGTGCCAGTCCGCAGCCGGGACTAGCCTTGAATGAGCAGTTCTTC	CASPQPGLALNEQFF
TRBD2	TRBJ2-7	NA	TRBV6-1	TGTGCCAGCAGGGGGAGGGCGGGCGAGCAGTACTTC	CASRGRAGEQYF
TRBD2	TRBJ2-1	NA	TRBV5-1	TGCGCCAGCAGCTTGTGGGGACTAGTCGGTTCCTACAATGAGCAGTTCTTC	CASSLWGLVGSYNEQFF
NA	TRBJ2-7	NA	TRBV19	TGTGCCAGTAGTACACAGGTGACCTACGAGCAGTACTTC	CASSTQVTYEQYF
NA	TRBJ2-7	NA	TRBV7-9	TGTGCCAGCAGCTTAGAAGCCCGGGCTCACGAGCAGTACTTC	CASSLEARAHEQYF
TRBD2	TRBJ2-1	NA	TRBV19	TGTGCCAGTAAACGAGAAGCGGGGAGATACAATGAGCAGTTCTTC	CASKREAGRYNEQFF
NA	TRBJ2-6	NA	TRBV13	TGTGCCAGCAGCTCGGGGCGGGGAACCTCTGGGGCCAACGTCCTGACTTTC	CASSSGRGTSGANVLTF
NA	TRBJ2-1	NA	TRBV4-1	TGCGCCAGCAGCCATGTAGGGAGCTACGGCTCCTACAATGAGCAGTTCTTC	CASSHVGSYGSYNEQFF
NA	TRBJ2-6	NA	TRBV5-4	TGTGCCAGCAGCTTGGCAACAGCTGGGGCCAACGTCCTGACTTTC	CASSLATAGANVLTF
TRBD2	TRBJ2-1	NA	TRBV7-2	TGTGCCAGCAGCTCCCGGACTAGCGCTGACAATGAGCAGTTCTTC	CASSSRTSADNEQFF
NA	TRBJ1-1	NA	TRBV5-8	TGTGCCAGCAGCACGAACTGGCGATTGAACACTGAAGCTTTCTTT	CASSTNWRLNTEAFF
NA	TRBJ1-1	NA	TRBV11-1	TGTGCCAGCAGCTATTTGCCAAGGAACACTGAAGCTTTCTTT	CASSYLPRNTEAFF
TRBD1	TRBJ1-2	NA	TRBV5-4	TGTGCCAGCAGCCCTAGGGGGCGAGGACCCAACTATGGCTACACCTTC	CASSPRGRGPNYGYTF
TRBD1	TRBJ2-5	NA	TRBV15	TGTGCCACCGGGACAGGGGGCCCAGAGACCCAGTACTTC	CATGTGGPETQYF
TRBD1	TRBJ1-2	NA	TRBV28	TGTGCCAGCAGTCCCAAAGGGTGGCGGACAGGGTATTTAGAGGGCTACACCTTC	CASSPKGWRTGYLEGYTF
TRBD1	TRBJ1-4	NA	TRBV7-2	TGTGCCAGCAGCTCGTACACAGGGGCTCTAAATGAAAAACTGTTTTTT	CASSSYTGALNEKLFF
NA	TRBJ1-1	few	TRBV18	TGTGCCAGCTCACCTAGTATAACGGCCACTGAAGCTTTCTTT	CASSPSITATEAFF
TRBD2	TRBJ2-5	NA	TRBV27	TGTGCCAGCAGTCCAACTCTAGCGGGCCCTCAAGAGACCCAGTACTTC	CASSPTLAGPQETQYF
NA	TRBJ1-1	NA	TRBV19	TGTGCCAGTAGTTATGCCCGATCGGGGTTCACTGAAGCTTTCTTT	CASSYARSGFTEAFF
TRBD1	TRBJ1-1	few	TRBV9	TGTGCCAGCAGCGCCGGGACAGGGGTCACTGAAGCTTTCTTT	CASSAGTGVTEAFF
NA	TRBJ1-4	few	TRBV28	TGTGCCAGCAGCCGGACAGATCTCGAAAAACTGTTTTTT	CASSRTDLEKLFF
NA	TRBJ1-5	NA	TRBV7-8	TGTGCCAGCAGCTTAGCGCTCCAGTCGGTGAATCAGCCCCAGCATTTT	CASSLALQSVNQPQHF
NA	TRBJ2-7	NA	TRBV6-1	TGTGCCAGCAGTGAAGGGTCTGTATACGAGCAGTACTTC	CASSEGSVYEQYF
TRBD1	TRBJ1-2	NA	TRBV27	TGTGCCAGCAGTACATTAAACAGGGGCCCACGCTATGGCTACACCTTC	CASSTLNRGPRYGYTF
NA	TRBJ2-1	NA	TRBV30	TGTGCCTGGAGTGCTCAACCCCTTGTCTCTGAGCAGTTCTTC	CAWSAQPLVSEQFF
TRBD1	TRBJ1-3	NA	TRBV13	TGTGCCAGCAGCTTCCAGGGGGCCCTCTCTGGAAACACCATATATTTT	CASSFQGALSGNTIYF
TRBD2	TRBJ2-1	NA	TRBV5-6	TGTGCCAGCAGCGTAGGGACTACCCGCCAGTTCTTC	CASSVGTTRQFF
NA	TRBJ2-7	NA	TRBV5-4	TGTGCCAGCAGCTTGGTGCGGGGGCTAGCCTACGAGCAGTACTTC	CASSLVRGLAYEQYF
NA	TRBJ2-3	NA	TRBV28	TGTGCCAGCAGTTTAGGGCAGCTCAGGGGCACAGATACGCAGTATTTT	CASSLGQLRGTDTQYF
NA	TRBJ2-7	few	TRBV19	TGTGCCAGTAGTATGTCGCAGGGAAGGTTCGAGCAGTACTTC	CASSMSQGRFEQYF
NA	TRBJ1-6	NA	TRBV25-1	TGTGCCAGCAGCGCCCGGGGGGTCTTGGTAGGGAATTCACCCCTCCACTTT	CASSARGVLVGNSPLHF
NA	TRBJ2-7	NA	TRBV9	TGTGCCAGCAGCGTAGGGGCGGGTCAAGGCTACGAGCAGTACTTC	CASSVGAGQGYEQYF
NA	TRBJ2-6	NA	TRBV5-8	TGTGCCAGCAGCGTTCCTAGATACTCTGGGGCCAACGTCCTGACTTTC	CASSVPRYSGANVLTF
NA	TRBJ2-7	NA	TRBV27	TGTGCCAGCAGTTTATCTTGGACTTCAACGCGGGAGCAGTACTTC	CASSLSWTSTREQYF